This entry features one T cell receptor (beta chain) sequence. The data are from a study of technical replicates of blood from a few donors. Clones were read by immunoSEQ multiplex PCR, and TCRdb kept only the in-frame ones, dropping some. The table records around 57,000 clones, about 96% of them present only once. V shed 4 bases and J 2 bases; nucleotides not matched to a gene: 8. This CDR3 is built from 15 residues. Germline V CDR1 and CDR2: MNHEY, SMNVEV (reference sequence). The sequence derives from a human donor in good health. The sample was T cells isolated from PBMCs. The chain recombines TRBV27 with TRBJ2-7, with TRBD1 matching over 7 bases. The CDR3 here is CASSYQGVGAYEQYF. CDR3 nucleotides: TGTGCCAGCAGTTACCAGGGGGTAGGGGCCTACGAGCAGTACTTC.